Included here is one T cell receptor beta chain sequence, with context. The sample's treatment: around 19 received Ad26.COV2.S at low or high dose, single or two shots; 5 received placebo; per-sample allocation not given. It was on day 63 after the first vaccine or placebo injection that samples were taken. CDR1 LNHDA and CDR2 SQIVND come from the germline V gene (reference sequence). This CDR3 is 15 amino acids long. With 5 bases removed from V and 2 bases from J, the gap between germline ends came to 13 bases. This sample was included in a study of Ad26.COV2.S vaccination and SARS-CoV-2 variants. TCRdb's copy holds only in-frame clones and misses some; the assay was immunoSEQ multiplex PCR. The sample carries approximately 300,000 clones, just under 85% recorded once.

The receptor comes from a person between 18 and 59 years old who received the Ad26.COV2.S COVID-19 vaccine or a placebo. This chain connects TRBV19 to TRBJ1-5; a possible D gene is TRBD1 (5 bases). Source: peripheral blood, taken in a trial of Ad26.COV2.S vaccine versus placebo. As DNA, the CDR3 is TGTGCCAGTAGTCCCGATGACAGACGCAATCAGCCCCAGCATTTT. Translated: CASSPDDRRNQPQHF.